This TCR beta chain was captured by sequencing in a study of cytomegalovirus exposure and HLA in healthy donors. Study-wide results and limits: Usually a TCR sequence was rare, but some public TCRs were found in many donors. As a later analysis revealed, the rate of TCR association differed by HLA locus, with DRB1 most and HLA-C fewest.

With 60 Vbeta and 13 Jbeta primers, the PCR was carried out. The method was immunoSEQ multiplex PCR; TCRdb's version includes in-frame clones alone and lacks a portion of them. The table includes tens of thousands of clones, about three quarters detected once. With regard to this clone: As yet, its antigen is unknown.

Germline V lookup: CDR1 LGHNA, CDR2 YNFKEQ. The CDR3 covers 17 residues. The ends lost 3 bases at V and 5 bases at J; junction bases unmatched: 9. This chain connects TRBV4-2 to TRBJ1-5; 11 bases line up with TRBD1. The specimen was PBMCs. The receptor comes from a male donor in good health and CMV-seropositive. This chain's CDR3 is CASSQASGTGGYQPQHF. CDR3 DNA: TGTGCCAGCAGCCAGGCGTCCGGGACAGGGGGTTATCAGCCCCAGCATTTT.